This T cell receptor beta chain was documented in a study of prognosis after radiotherapy for stage I lung cancer. Using two-round multiplex PCR, the authors amplified TCR beta CDR3 from genomic DNA. Primers specific to each TRBV and TRBJ gene drove first-round PCR. MiXCR, run by TCRdb on the multiplex PCR reads, gives a single entry per CDR3 protein. The sample has more than 25,000 distinct CDR3 sequences; less than 35% are singletons. Trimming stripped 4 bases from V and 0 bases from J, with 23 bases between. The germline gives CDR1 SGHRS, CDR2 YFSETQ. The CDR3 length is 19 residues. Many counts were recorded for this clonotype.

Sequenced material: PBMCs, taken before or after stereotactic body radiation therapy (not recorded which). This clonotype was obtained from a donor older than 45 with non-small cell lung cancer. The V call is TRBV5-1, the J call TRBJ2-1, with no clear D. The CDR3 nucleotides are TGCGCCAGCAGCATTACAGCGAAGCGAAAAAACCCCTCCTACAATGAGCAGTTCTTC. Translation gives CASSITAKRKNPSYNEQFF.